Following are 27 T cell receptor beta chains from one sample sequenced in a study of cytomegalovirus exposure and HLA in healthy donors. The PCR had 60 Vbeta and 13 Jbeta primers. Some clones are missing from TCRdb's copy, which holds only in-frame ones; the method was immunoSEQ multiplex PCR. This sample carries around 170,000 clones, 65% to 80% of them seen once, and the ten largest clones take over 2%. Sequencing was done on a sample of PBMCs. The source of these receptors is a woman in her 30s in good health and CMV-seropositive.

J is TRBJ1-1 and V is TRBV4-3; D not certain. Germline assignment: CDR1 LGHNA and CDR2 YSLEER. Trimming took off 0 bases at V and 1 base at J, with 6 bases between the two ends. This CDR3 spans 14 amino acids. This CDR3 reads CASSQDQANTEAFF. The CDR3 DNA sequence: TGCGCCAGCAGCCAAGATCAGGCGAACACTGAAGCTTTCTTT.

The chain recombines TRBV7-2 with TRBJ2-5; tentative D call: TRBD1 (6 bases). The CDR3 spans 18 residues. V lost 0 bases, J lost 5 bases, and 22 bases lay in between. Germline V lookup: CDR1 SGHTA, CDR2 FQGNSA. The CDR3, as DNA: TGTGCCAGCAGCTTAGCGCGCAGGGGCCTTCGTGTGATGGAGACCCAGTACTTC. This codes for CASSLARRGLRVMETQYF.

This chain joins TRBV7-3 and TRBJ2-1; weak D call: TRBD2 (5 bases). The germline V and J ends were trimmed by 5 bases and 4 bases, with 9 bases remaining between them. CDR3 length equals 13 residues. CDR1 is SGHTA and CDR2 is FQGTGA in the germline V gene. The CDR3 here is CASSRGLYNEQFF. In DNA form, the CDR3 reads TGTGCCAGCAGCCGCGGACTTTACAATGAGCAGTTCTTC. The whole variable domain, filled in from reference TRBV7-3 and TRBJ2-1, reads GAGVSQTPSNKVTEKGKYVELRCDPISGHTALYWYRQSLGQGPEFLIYFQGTGAADDSGLPNDRFFAVRPEGSVSTLKIQRTERGDSAVYLCASSRGLYNEQFFGPGTRLTVL.

The genes are TRBV28 and TRBJ2-7, with a weak D call TRBD1 (5 bases). CDR1 is MDHEN, CDR2 SYDVKM, per germline. Trimming removed 6 bases at V and 8 bases at J, with 17 bases between. This CDR3 is 13 amino acids long. The CDR3 nucleotides are TGTGCCAGCAGGGTCAGGGCGGCGTACAAGCAGTACTTC. It specifies CASRVRAAYKQYF.

V is TRBV7-8 and J is TRBJ2-3; a weak D match, TRBD2 (6 bases). Germline V gives CDR1 SGHVS, CDR2 FQNEAQ. This CDR3 is built from 18 residues. V was pared by 5 bases and J by 1 base, with 22 bases between. This CDR3 is CASSPLDYGGSGTDTQYF. CDR3 nucleotides: TGTGCCAGCAGCCCTCTCGACTACGGGGGATCGGGCACAGATACGCAGTATTTT.

This chain connects TRBV5-4 to TRBJ2-3; TRBD1 agrees at 9 bases. The CDR3 is 15 residues long. Trimming cost V 2 bases and J 3 bases; bases outside gene matches: 4. CDR1 SGHNT and CDR2 YYREEE come from the germline V gene (reference sequence). CDR3: CASSFPGQGTDTQYF. Here the CDR3 DNA reads TGTGCCAGCAGCTTTCCGGGACAGGGAACAGATACGCAGTATTTT.

The V and J genes are TRBV7-9 and TRBJ1-1; D may be TRBD1 (5 bases). Trimming removed 5 bases from V and 6 bases from J, with 28 bases in between. Germline assignment: CDR1 SEHNR and CDR2 FQNEAQ (reference sequence). This CDR3 region has 18 residues. CDR3 in DNA: TGTGCCAGCAGCGGTAGGTCTAACCGGGGGTCCCAACCCCCTGAAGCTTTCTTT. Its protein product is CASSGRSNRGSQPPEAFF.

The chain has TRBV7-2 and TRBJ2-1; 9 positions agree with TRBD2. The V segment lost 6 bases and the J segment 6 bases; nucleotides outside the gene matches: 12. This CDR3 has 16 residues. Germline lookup yields CDR1 SGHTA and CDR2 FQGNSA. The chain's CDR3 is CASRVKRLAVSNEQFF. For the CDR3, the DNA is TGTGCCAGCAGGGTAAAGCGACTAGCGGTTAGCAATGAGCAGTTCTTC.

This clone was observed a single time. The chain is built from TRBV6-1 and TRBJ1-2; D is perhaps TRBD1 (6 bases). This CDR3 spans 15 amino acids. The V end was cut by 7 bases, the J end by 4 bases, with 19 bases between. Germline CDR1 is MNHNS and CDR2 is SASEGT. This CDR3 is CASTILNGTPYGYTF. In nucleotides, the CDR3 is TGTGCCAGCACCATCTTGAACGGGACACCCTATGGCTACACCTTC.

This clone has just one count. CDR3 sequence reads: CASSKRSQVVPNQNIQYF. The CDR3, as DNA: TGTGCCAGCAGCAAGCGGAGTCAAGTCGTTCCGAACCAAAACATTCAGTACTTC. The chain joins TRBV5-4 to TRBJ2-4; TRBD2 might be the D (5 bases). CDR1 and CDR2 (germline): SGHNT, YYREEE (reference sequence). Trimming shortened V by 4 bases and J by 5 bases, and 25 bases separated the two germline ends. This CDR3 has 18 amino acids.

The chain is built from TRBV29-1 and TRBJ2-7; D possibly corresponds to TRBD1 (5 bases). The germline V and J ends were trimmed by 5 bases and 1 base, with 18 bases remaining between them. This CDR3 contains 15 residues. The germline V gene encodes CDR1 SQVTM and CDR2 ANQGSEA. The CDR3 spells CSVYDSDTNSYEQYF. CDR3 DNA sequence: TGCAGCGTTTATGACAGTGACACCAATTCCTACGAGCAGTACTTC.

This clone was recorded a few times. This rearrangement joins TRBV30 to TRBJ2-7; TRBD2 is a possible D gene (6 bases). V was trimmed by 2 bases and J by 4 bases, leaving 12 bases between them. The CDR3 is 13 amino acids. CDR1 and CDR2 from the germline V gene are GTSNPN and SVGIG (reference sequence). As DNA, the CDR3 is TGTGCCTGGAGTACCGACGGGGGATACGAGCAGTACTTC. It translates to CAWSTDGGYEQYF.

This chain uses TRBV2 with TRBJ2-3, with TRBD2 matching over 8 bases. CDR3 length: 18 residues. Germline CDR1 is SNHLY and CDR2 is FYNNEI. The ends lost 3 bases at V and 0 bases at J; junction bases unmatched: 11. The DNA for the CDR3 is TGTGCCAGCAGTGATTACGGGGGGGCCGTAACTAGCACAGATACGCAGTATTTT. This sequence encodes CASSDYGGAVTSTDTQYF. Together with reference TRBV2 and TRBJ2-3, the CDR3 gives the full variable domain: EPEVTQTPSHQVTQMGQEVILRCVPISNHLYFYWYRQILGQKVEFLVSFYNNEISEKSEIFDDQFSVERPDGSNFTLKIRSTKLEDSAMYFCASSDYGGAVTSTDTQYFGPGTRLTVL.

The chain recombines TRBV19 with TRBJ2-5; D perhaps matches TRBD1 (8 bases). CDR1 and CDR2 from the germline V gene are LNHDA and SQIVND (reference sequence). The CDR3 runs to 14 residues. V lost 9 bases and J lost 4, with 18 bases in between. This CDR3 reads CASQLTGEGETQYF. For the CDR3, the DNA is TGTGCCAGCCAATTGACAGGGGAGGGAGAGACCCAGTACTTC.

The chain combines TRBV5-1 with TRBJ2-3, with unresolved D. Germline V gene sequence: CDR1 SGHRS, CDR2 YFSETQ. The CDR3 spans 14 residues. The ends were cut back, 3 bases at V and 3 bases at J, with 11 bases in the middle. The CDR3, as DNA: TGCGCCAGCAGCTCCCGAGCCGAAACAGATACGCAGTATTTT. It translates to CASSSRAETDTQYF. Complete variable domain (other parts from reference TRBV5-1 and TRBJ2-3): KAGVTQTPRYLIKTRGQQVTLSCSPISGHRSVSWYQQTPGQGLQFLFEYFSETQRNKGNFPGRFSGRQFSNSRSEMNVSTLELGDSALYLCASSSRAETDTQYFGPGTRLTVL.

This chain connects TRBV7-9 to TRBJ1-2; D call uncertain. The CDR3 sequence is 15 residues long. The V gene lost 1 base and the J gene lost 2 bases, with 11 bases spanning the gap. The germline V gene has CDR1 SEHNR and CDR2 FQNEAQ (reference sequence). The CDR3 reads CASSLGAAGNYGYTF. The CDR3 DNA is TGTGCCAGCAGCTTAGGGGCGGCGGGGAACTATGGCTACACCTTC.

This chain uses TRBV6-1 with TRBJ1-3, with a possible D match to TRBD1 (6 bases). V lost 2 bases to trimming and J lost 2 bases, with 13 bases between them. From germline, CDR1 is MNHNS and CDR2 SASEGT. This CDR3 comprises 16 residues. The CDR3 region is CASSERPGQTGNTIYF. The CDR3 region has the DNA TGTGCCAGCAGTGAACGACCGGGACAAACTGGAAACACCATATATTTT.

The V call is TRBV18, the J call TRBJ1-2, with D possibly TRBD1 on 5 matching bases. CDR1 and CDR2 (germline): KGHSH, LQKENI. The CDR3 consists of 15 residues. Trimming took off 2 bases at V and 6 bases at J, with 16 bases between the two ends. The CDR3 protein is CASSPSGAGRDGYTF. The DNA for the CDR3 is TGTGCCAGCTCACCATCAGGAGCGGGGCGTGATGGCTACACCTTC.

The V call is TRBV19, the J call TRBJ2-1; TRBD2 matches 9 bases. Germline-derived CDR1 and CDR2 are LNHDA and SQIVND (reference sequence). V was pared by 5 bases and J by 2 bases, with 7 bases of the junction left unmatched. This CDR3 region has 16 residues. This CDR3 is CASSPSAGGTYNEQFF. CDR3 in DNA: TGTGCCAGTAGTCCCTCAGCGGGGGGTACCTACAATGAGCAGTTCTTC.

The chain couples TRBV28 to TRBJ2-7; 8 positions agree with TRBD2. The CDR3 extends over 15 amino acids. CDR1 is MDHEN and CDR2 is SYDVKM in the germline V gene. J lost 3 bases, V lost 5 bases, and 9 bases had no gene match. This chain's CDR3 is CASSAAGGFVYEQYF. CDR3 in DNA: TGTGCCAGCAGTGCGGCGGGGGGATTCGTCTACGAGCAGTACTTC.

The chain joins TRBV6-6 to TRBJ2-7; 8 positions match TRBD1. The CDR3 extends over 13 amino acids. The trim removed 7 bases at V and 6 bases at J, leaving 8 bases unmatched. Germline V gene data show CDR1 as MNHNY and CDR2 as SVGAGI (reference sequence). Here the CDR3 reads CASTLDRASEQYF. The CDR3 DNA follows: TGTGCCAGCACTTTGGACAGGGCGAGCGAGCAGTACTTC.

The chain couples TRBV5-6 to TRBJ2-5; 9 nucleotides align to TRBD2. Trimming cost V 3 bases and J 1 base; bases outside gene matches: 4. The CDR3 consists of 15 residues. Germline V CDR1 and CDR2: SGHDT, YYEEEE. The CDR3 DNA sequence: TGTGCCAGCAGCTCCCAGCGGGGGGCCCAAGAGACCCAGTACTTC. The encoded protein is CASSSQRGAQETQYF.

This sequence joins TRBV5-1 and TRBJ1-2; D is undetermined. CDR1 is SGHRS, CDR2 YFSETQ, per germline. Trimming pared 4 bases from V and 0 bases from J, leaving 10 bases between. The CDR3 length is 14 residues. The CDR3 sequence: CASSPDWANYGYTF. The CDR3 bases are TGCGCCAGCAGCCCGGACTGGGCTAACTATGGCTACACCTTC.

The chain recombines TRBV9 with TRBJ1-6, with D tentatively TRBD1 (5 bases). Germline V lookup: CDR1 SGDLS, CDR2 YYNGEE. The CDR3 runs to 17 residues. Trimming left V 7 bases short and J 9 bases short, with 26 bases between. The CDR3 DNA reads as TGTGCCAGCGGCCGAACTCAGGGCCAGTTGGGCGGTTCACCCCTCCACTTT. Protein sequence: CASGRTQGQLGGSPLHF.

CDR3 nucleotide sequence: TGCGCCAGCAGCCACCGGGACAGGGCGTCAGAGACCCAGTACTTC. Protein product: CASSHRDRASETQYF. The genes are TRBV4-1 and TRBJ2-5; TRBD1 agrees at 9 bases. Germline V gene data show CDR1 as MGHRA and CDR2 as YSYEKL. Trimming removed 3 bases from V and 4 bases from J; junction bases left unmatched: 6. CDR3 length: 15 residues.

This chain uses TRBV7-9 with TRBJ2-7, with a possible D match to TRBD1 (6 bases). V lost 4 bases to trimming and J lost 1 base, with 14 bases between them. The CDR3 totals 15 residues. Germline CDR1 SEHNR, CDR2 FQNEAQ (reference sequence). The CDR3 nucleotides read TGTGCCAGCAGCTCCTACTCCGACAGGTCCTACGAGCAGTACTTC. Translating gives CASSSYSDRSYEQYF.

The chain recombines TRBV4-1 with TRBJ1-1, with D unclear. V lost 2 bases, J lost 1 base, and 11 bases lay in between. Germline V gene lookup returns CDR1 MGHRA and CDR2 YSYEKL. This CDR3 spans 15 amino acids. CDR3 region: CASSQTFQANTEAFF. The CDR3 DNA reads as TGCGCCAGCAGCCAAACCTTTCAGGCGAACACTGAAGCTTTCTTT.